Listed below are T cell receptor beta chains from one sample, sequenced in a study of T cells in Graves' hyperthyroidism and ophthalmopathy. Using its own MiXCR run on the multiplex PCR reads, TCRdb lists one record per CDR3 protein. The sample lists fewer than 700,000 distinct CDR3 sequences, around 15% occurring once. The sample was blood. The receptor set was obtained from a woman aged 30 to 39 with Graves' hyperthyroidism. CDR3s include the opening cysteine and the closing phenylalanine or tryptophan. A D gene is named only where the DNA matches it firmly. Expanded clones are given a class, and other clones once, few, many or no size at all.

v_call,d_call,j_call,clone_size,cdr3_nt,cdr3_aa
TRBV28,-,TRBJ1-6,few,TGTGCCAGCAGTTTGGGACGTAGTCATTCACCCCTCCACTTT,CASSLGRSHSPLHF
TRBV20-1,-,TRBJ2-3,-,TGCAGTGCTAGTGTCTACCTTATCACAGATACGCAGTATTTT,CSASVYLITDTQYF
TRBV5-5,-,TRBJ1-1,many,TGTGCCAGCAGCTTATCCGCTGGGACTGAAGCTTTCTTT,CASSLSAGTEAFF
TRBV27,-,TRBJ2-2,few,TGTGCCAGCAGTTTATCCGCGGGGAACACCGGGGAGCTGTTTTTT,CASSLSAGNTGELFF
TRBV9,-,TRBJ2-3,once,TGTGCCAGCAGCACTGCGGAAGTACGGACAGATACGCAGTATTTT,CASSTAEVRTDTQYF
TRBV24-1,TRBD1,TRBJ2-3,many,TGTGCCACCAGGGCTAATTACGGGACAGGGTCAACAGATACGCAGTATTTT,CATRANYGTGSTDTQYF
TRBV6-1,TRBD1,TRBJ2-7,many,TGTGCCAGCAGTCAGCCCGACAGGGGCGGAGACGAGCAGTACTTC,CASSQPDRGGDEQYF
TRBV2,-,TRBJ2-2,-,TGTGCCAGCAGTGAATATAGGGGATCCGGGGAGCTGTTTTTT,CASSEYRGSGELFF
TRBV27,-,TRBJ2-1,-,TGTGCCAGCATGCGACCAAGAACCTACAATGAGCAGTTCTTC,CASMRPRTYNEQFF
TRBV28,-,TRBJ1-3,-,TGTGCCAGCAGTTTGAGTAGCTCTGGAAACACCATATATTTT,CASSLSSSGNTIYF